The text below deals with one T cell receptor (beta chain). Its target is not known. The sample originates from a study of shared clonotypes between healthy human individuals. Overall study context: Plates per donor: three CD4 naive, three CD4 memory, two CD8 naive, one CD8 memory. Study-level findings and limits: Memory subsets generally showed smaller estimated richness than naive subsets did. Non-shared clonotypes had lower generation probabilities than clonotypes shared by all four sorted-subset donors. With several donors compared, about 5% of naive CD4 clonotypes were shared.

TCRdb's table, derived via immunoSEQ multiplex PCR, lists solely in-frame clones and lacks some. The sample yields millions of clones, around 96% seen once. The germline CDR1 and CDR2 sequences are MNHNS and SASEGT. The CDR3 spans 17 residues. V was shortened by 0 bases and J by 4 bases, with 18 bases between the two germline ends. CD45RO-negative cells were positively selected for CCR7, leaving out terminally differentiated effector memory CD45RA+ cells. Input material: naive CD8+ T cells sorted from blood. The chain employs TRBV6-1 and TRBJ1-2; no reliable D call. This sequence originates from a man in his late teens or twenties in good health. CDR3 sequence: CASSEAVSGNSRYGYTF. For the CDR3, the DNA is TGTGCCAGCAGTGAAGCGGTATCCGGGAATAGTCGCTATGGCTACACCTTC.